The sequence of this T cell receptor beta chain was determined in a study of OX40 agonist ivuxolimab in advanced cancers. Of note for this clone: Its antigen is unidentified.

Measured with immunoSEQ multiplex PCR; TCRdb has only the in-frame clones, and not every one. The sample consists of about 50,000 clones, approximately 86% of them appearing once. CDR1 and CDR2 from the germline V gene are SGHRS and YFSETQ. This CDR3 has 13 residues. Germline trimming cut 3 bases from V and 0 bases from J; bases unmatched to any gene: 0. Study-wide results and caveats: By week 6 at 0.1 to 3.0 mg/kg, blood CD4+ and CD8+ T cells had expanded clonally.

This TCR was recovered from an adult with an advanced solid tumor such as melanoma, head and neck, liver or kidney cancer. This chain links TRBV5-1 with TRBJ2-7, with TRBD1 matching over 7 bases. Sequenced here: CD4+ or CD8+ T cells sorted from blood, sampled in a trial of the OX40 agonist ivuxolimab. The CDR3 DNA reads TGCGCCAGCAGCTGGGACAGCTCCTACGAGCAGTACTTC. It encodes CASSWDSSYEQYF.